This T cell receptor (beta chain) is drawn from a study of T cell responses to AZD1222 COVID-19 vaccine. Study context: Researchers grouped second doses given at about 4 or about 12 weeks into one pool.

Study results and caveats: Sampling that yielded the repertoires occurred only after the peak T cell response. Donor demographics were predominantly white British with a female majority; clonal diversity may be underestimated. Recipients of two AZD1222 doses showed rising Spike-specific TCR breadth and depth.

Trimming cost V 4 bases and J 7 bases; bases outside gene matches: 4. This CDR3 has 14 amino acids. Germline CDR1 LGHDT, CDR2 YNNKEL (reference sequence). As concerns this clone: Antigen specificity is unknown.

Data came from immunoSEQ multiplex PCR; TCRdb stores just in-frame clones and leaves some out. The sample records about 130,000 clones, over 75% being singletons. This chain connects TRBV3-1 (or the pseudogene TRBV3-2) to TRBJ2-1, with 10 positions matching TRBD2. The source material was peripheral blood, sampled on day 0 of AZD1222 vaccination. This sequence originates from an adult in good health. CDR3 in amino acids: CASSRQRGGNEQFF. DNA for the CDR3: TGTGCCAGCAGCCGGCAGCGGGGGGGGAATGAGCAGTTCTTC.